The clone carrying this TCR beta chain has more than one count but fewer than ten. The data were obtained in a study of spatial heterogeneity in lung cancer. The overall study: There were consistently more beta-chain sequences detected than alpha-chain sequences.

The germline V gene encodes CDR1 MGHDK and CDR2 SYGVNS. The CDR3 contains 15 residues. Trimming removed 3 bases at V and 6 bases at J, with 15 bases between. Time point reported: sample taken at primary tumor resection. A total of around 67 untreated early-stage non-small cell lung cancer patients served as donors. From tumor, nontumor lung or frozen PBMC, whole RNA was taken unsorted for sequencing. On each TCR cDNA molecule, a unique molecular identifier was present. TCRdb fed the 5' RACE reads into MiXCR, producing one record per CDR3 protein. Counted here are around 87,000 distinct CDR3 sequences, approximately 12% occurring once; the ten biggest clones make up roughly 39%.

The origin of this receptor is a male donor with early-stage non-small cell lung cancer. The rearrangement links TRBV25-1 to TRBJ2-4; D uncertain. The specimen comprised PBMCs, sampled at surgery. The CDR3 sequence is CASSESRQPINIQYF. In DNA form, the CDR3 reads TGTGCCAGCAGTGAGTCACGGCAGCCTATAAACATTCAGTACTTC. Complete variable domain (other parts from reference TRBV25-1 and TRBJ2-4): EADIYQTPRYLVIGTGKKITLECSQTMGHDKMYWYQQDPGMELHLIHYSYGVNSTEKGDLSSESTVSRIRTEHFPLTLESARPSHTSQYLCASSESRQPINIQYFGAGTRLSVL.